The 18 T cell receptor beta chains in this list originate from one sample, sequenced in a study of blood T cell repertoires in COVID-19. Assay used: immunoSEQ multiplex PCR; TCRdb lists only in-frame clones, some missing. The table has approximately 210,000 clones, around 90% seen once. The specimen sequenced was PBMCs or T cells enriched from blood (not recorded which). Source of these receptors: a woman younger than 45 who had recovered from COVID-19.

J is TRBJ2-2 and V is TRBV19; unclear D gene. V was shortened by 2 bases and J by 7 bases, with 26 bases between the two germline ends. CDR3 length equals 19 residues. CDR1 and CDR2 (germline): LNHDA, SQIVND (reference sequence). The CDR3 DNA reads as TGTGCCAGTAGTATAAATAGTAACCCCCTGAGTAGTTCCGGCGGGGAGCTGTTTTTT. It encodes CASSINSNPLSSSGGELFF.

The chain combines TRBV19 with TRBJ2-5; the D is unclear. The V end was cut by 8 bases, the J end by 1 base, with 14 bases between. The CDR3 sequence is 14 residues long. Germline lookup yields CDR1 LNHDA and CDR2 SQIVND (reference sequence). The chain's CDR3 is CASQDMRIQETQYF. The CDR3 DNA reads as TGTGCCAGTCAAGATATGCGGATCCAAGAGACCCAGTACTTC.

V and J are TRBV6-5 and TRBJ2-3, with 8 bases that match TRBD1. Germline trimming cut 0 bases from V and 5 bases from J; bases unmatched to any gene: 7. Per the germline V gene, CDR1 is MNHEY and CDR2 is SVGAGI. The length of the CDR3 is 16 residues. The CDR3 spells CASSYSGQGAGDTQYF. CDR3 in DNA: TGTGCCAGCAGTTACTCGGGCCAGGGGGCGGGAGATACGCAGTATTTT.

Written as DNA, the CDR3 is TGTGCCTGGAGTGTACCAGGGCTGAACACTGAAGCTTTCTTT. Protein sequence: CAWSVPGLNTEAFF. The chain is built from TRBV30 and TRBJ1-1; D might be TRBD1 (5 bases). Germline assignment: CDR1 GTSNPN and CDR2 SVGIG (reference sequence). The length of the CDR3 is 14 residues. V lost 0 bases, J lost 0 bases, and 8 bases lay in between.

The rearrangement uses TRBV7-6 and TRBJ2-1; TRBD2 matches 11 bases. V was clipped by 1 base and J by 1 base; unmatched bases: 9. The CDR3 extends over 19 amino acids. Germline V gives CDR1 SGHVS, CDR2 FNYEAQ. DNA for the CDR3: TGTGCCAGCAGCTTAGTTTTCACTAGCGGGAGATTGTCCTACAATGAGCAGTTCTTC. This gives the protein CASSLVFTSGRLSYNEQFF.

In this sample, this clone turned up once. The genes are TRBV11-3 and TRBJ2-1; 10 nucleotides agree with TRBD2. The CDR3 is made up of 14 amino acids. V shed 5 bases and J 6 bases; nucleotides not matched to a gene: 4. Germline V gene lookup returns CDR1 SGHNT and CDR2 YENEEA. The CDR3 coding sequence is TGTGCCAGCAGCAAACTAGCGGGGTCCAATGAGCAGTTCTTC. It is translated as CASSKLAGSNEQFF.

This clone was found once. The CDR3 bases are TGCGCCAGCAGCCAACCGGGACTAGCGGACCAAGAGACCCAGTACTTC. It is translated as CASSQPGLADQETQYF. The chain joins TRBV4-1 to TRBJ2-5, with 11 bases aligning to TRBD2. The CDR3 covers 16 residues. With V trimmed by 2 bases and J by 0 bases, 2 bases remained unmatched. Per germline, CDR1 MGHRA and CDR2 YSYEKL.

This CDR3 reads CASSDRVYGGQPQHF. CDR3 bases: TGTGCCAGCAGCGACAGGGTTTACGGCGGGCAGCCCCAGCATTTT. This chain uses TRBV6-5 with TRBJ1-5; TRBD1 agrees at 7 bases. Germline CDR1 is MNHEY and CDR2 is SVGAGI. The CDR3 length is 15 residues. After removal of 6 bases from V and 7 bases from J, the junction contained 12 bases not matched to a gene.

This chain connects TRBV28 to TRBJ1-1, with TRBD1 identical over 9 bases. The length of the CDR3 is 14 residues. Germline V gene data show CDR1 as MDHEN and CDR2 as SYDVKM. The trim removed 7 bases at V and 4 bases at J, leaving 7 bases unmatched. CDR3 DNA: TGTGCCAGCAAGACAAACAGGGGGCTCACTGAAGCTTTCTTT. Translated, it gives CASKTNRGLTEAFF.

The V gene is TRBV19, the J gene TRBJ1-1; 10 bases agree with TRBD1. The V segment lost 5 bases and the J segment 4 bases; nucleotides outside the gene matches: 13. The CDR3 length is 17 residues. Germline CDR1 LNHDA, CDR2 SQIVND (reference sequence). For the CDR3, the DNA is TGTGCCAGTAGTCGGGCCCGGGACAGGGGTACTGGCACTGAAGCTTTCTTT. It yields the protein CASSRARDRGTGTEAFF.

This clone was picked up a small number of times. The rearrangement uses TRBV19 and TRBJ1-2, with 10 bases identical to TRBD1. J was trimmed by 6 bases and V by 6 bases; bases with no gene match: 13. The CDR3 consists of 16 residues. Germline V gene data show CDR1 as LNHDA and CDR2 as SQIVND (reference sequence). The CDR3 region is CASRRRGGTGAHGYTF. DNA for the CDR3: TGTGCCAGTAGGAGACGAGGCGGGACAGGGGCACATGGCTACACCTTC.

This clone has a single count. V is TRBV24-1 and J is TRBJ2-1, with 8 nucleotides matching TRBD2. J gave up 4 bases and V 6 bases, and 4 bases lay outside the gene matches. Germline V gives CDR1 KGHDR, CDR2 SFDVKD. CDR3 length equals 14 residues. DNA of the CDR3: TGTGCCACCAGTTTGACGGGGGGGTACAATGAGCAGTTCTTC. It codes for CATSLTGGYNEQFF.

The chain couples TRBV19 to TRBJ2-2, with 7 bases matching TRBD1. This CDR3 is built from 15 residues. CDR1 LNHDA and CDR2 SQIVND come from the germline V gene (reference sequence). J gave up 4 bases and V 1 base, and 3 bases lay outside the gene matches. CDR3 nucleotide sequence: TGTGCCAGTAGTATAGTACAGGGGAGCACCGGGGAGCTGTTTTTT. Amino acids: CASSIVQGSTGELFF.

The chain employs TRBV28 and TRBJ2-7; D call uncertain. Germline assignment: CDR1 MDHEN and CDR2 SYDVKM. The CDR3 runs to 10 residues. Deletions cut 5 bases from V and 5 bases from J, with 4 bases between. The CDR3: CASSDNEQYF. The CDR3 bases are TGTGCCAGCAGTGACAACGAGCAGTACTTC. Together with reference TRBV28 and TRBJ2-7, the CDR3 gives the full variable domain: DVKVTQSSRYLVKRTGEKVFLECVQDMDHENMFWYRQDPGLGLRLIYFSYDVKMKEKGDIPEGYSVSREKKERFSLILESASTNQTSMYLCASSDNEQYFGPGTRLTVT.

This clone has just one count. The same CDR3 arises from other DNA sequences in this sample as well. CDR3 bases: TGTGCCAGTAGTATCGGCGGGAACACTGAAGCTTTCTTT. Protein product: CASSIGGNTEAFF. The chain uses TRBV19 and TRBJ1-1; the D is unclear. There are 13 residues in the CDR3. Looked up from germline, CDR1 is LNHDA and CDR2 is SQIVND (reference sequence). V lost 3 bases and J lost 1, with 6 bases in between.

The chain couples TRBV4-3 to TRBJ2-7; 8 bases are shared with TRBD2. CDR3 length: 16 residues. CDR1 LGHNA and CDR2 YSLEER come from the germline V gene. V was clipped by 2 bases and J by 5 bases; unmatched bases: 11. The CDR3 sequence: CASSQTSGAMRDEQYF. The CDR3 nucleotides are TGCGCCAGCAGCCAAACTAGCGGCGCAATGAGGGACGAGCAGTACTTC.

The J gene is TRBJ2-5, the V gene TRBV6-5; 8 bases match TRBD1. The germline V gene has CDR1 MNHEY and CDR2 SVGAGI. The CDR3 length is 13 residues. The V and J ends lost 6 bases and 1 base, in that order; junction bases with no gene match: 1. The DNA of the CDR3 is TGTGCCAGCAGGACAGGGGCCCAAGAGACCCAGTACTTC. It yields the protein CASRTGAQETQYF.

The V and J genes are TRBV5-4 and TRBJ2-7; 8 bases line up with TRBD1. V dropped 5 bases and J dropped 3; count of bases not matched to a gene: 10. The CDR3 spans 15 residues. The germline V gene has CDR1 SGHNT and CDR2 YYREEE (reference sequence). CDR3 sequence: CASRQTGTGNYEQYF. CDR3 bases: TGTGCCAGCAGGCAGACCGGGACAGGAAACTACGAGCAGTACTTC.